These 7 T cell receptor beta chains share one sample of origin, sequenced in a study of blood T cell repertoires in COVID-19. Data came from immunoSEQ multiplex PCR; TCRdb stores just in-frame clones and leaves some out. This repertoire shows 250,000 to 400,000 clones, 70% to 90% found once; its top ten account for roughly 1.7%. The sequencing sample was made of peripheral blood. Receptor source: a woman aged 25 to 39 with COVID-19, enrolled during active disease.

The rearrangement links TRBV2 to TRBJ1-5, with 7 bases identical to TRBD1. The CDR3 extends over 14 amino acids. Germline V gene sequence: CDR1 SNHLY, CDR2 FYNNEI. V gave up 4 bases and J gave up 4 bases; unmatched junction bases: 4. CDR3 sequence (DNA): TGTGCCAGCAGTGGACAGGGCGTAAATCAGCCCCAGCATTTT. Translated, it gives CASSGQGVNQPQHF.

The genes are TRBV15 and TRBJ2-7; tentative D call: TRBD2 (5 bases). The CDR3 length is 11 residues. Trimming took off 2 bases at V and 9 bases at J, with 8 bases between the two ends. Germline V gene lookup returns CDR1 LNHNV and CDR2 YYDKDF (reference sequence). CDR3 nucleotide sequence: TGTGCCACCAGCAGACTCCGGGGGCAGTACTTC. Its translation is CATSRLRGQYF.

This chain connects TRBV2 to TRBJ1-4, with 10 nucleotides matching TRBD1. CDR1 and CDR2 (germline): SNHLY, FYNNEI. Trimming cost V 4 bases and J 5 bases; bases outside gene matches: 7. CDR3 length: 16 amino acids. The CDR3 loop reads CASSAGTGESNEKLFF. DNA of the CDR3: TGTGCCAGCAGTGCCGGGACAGGGGAGTCCAATGAAAAACTGTTTTTT.

The table lists this clone with a count of one. The chain combines TRBV7-9 with TRBJ1-1; possible D gene TRBD1, 5 bases. Germline-derived CDR1 and CDR2 are SEHNR and FQNEAQ (reference sequence). CDR3 length equals 14 residues. The V end was cut by 0 bases, the J end by 8 bases, with 13 bases between. DNA of the CDR3: TGTGCCAGCAGCTTAGCGATCGGGGGTCAGGAAGCTTTCTTT. Its translation: CASSLAIGGQEAFF. The variable domain in full, completed from reference TRBV7-9 and TRBJ1-1, reads DTGVSQNPRHKITKRGQNVTFRCDPISEHNRLYWYRQTLGQGPEFLTYFQNEAQLEKSRLLSDRFSAERPKGSFSTLEIQRTEQGDSAMYLCASSLAIGGQEAFFGQGTRLTVV.

This clone was seen a few times. In DNA, the CDR3 is TGTGCCAGTAGTATCTTTCAGGGGGGTATGAACACTGAAGCTTTCTTT. Its translation: CASSIFQGGMNTEAFF. The gene calls are TRBV19 and TRBJ1-1, with 7 bases fitting TRBD1. Germline V gene lookup returns CDR1 LNHDA and CDR2 SQIVND (reference sequence). V trimming: 3 bases; J trimming: 0 bases; junction bases outside the gene matches: 7. CDR3 length: 16 amino acids.

The V and J genes are TRBV4-1 and TRBJ1-5; 7 bases are a match to TRBD1. Germline V gene sequence: CDR1 MGHRA, CDR2 YSYEKL. Germline trimming cut 4 bases from V and 9 bases from J; bases unmatched to any gene: 9. This CDR3 is built from 14 residues. CDR3 amino acids: CASSPRQGGGPQHF. The CDR3 DNA reads TGCGCCAGCAGCCCTCGACAGGGAGGAGGGCCCCAGCATTTT.

The chain recombines TRBV2 with TRBJ1-1, with TRBD1 matching over 9 bases. The CDR3 loop spans 14 amino acids. Germline V gene sequence: CDR1 SNHLY, CDR2 FYNNEI. J was trimmed by 3 bases and V by 2 bases; bases with no gene match: 1. This CDR3 is CASSETGGYTEAFF. CDR3 sequence (DNA): TGTGCCAGCAGTGAAACAGGGGGCTACACTGAAGCTTTCTTT.